This note documents a single T cell receptor beta chain sequence. What it binds is unknown. A much more abundant neighbour one base away suggests this may be a read error. The data were obtained in a study of molecular identifiers for immune sequencing clone quantification. Study information: Sequencing covered four of five parts into which replicate RNA from around 20,000 or 100,000 naive CD8 cells was split.

TCRdb re-analysed the PCR reads in MiXCR, keeping a single row per CDR3 protein. The top ten hold under 0.85% of the sample, which has under 600,000 distinct CDR3 sequences, around 23% seen once. The V gene's germline CDR1 is LGHNA and CDR2 YSLEER. Trimming took 0 bases from V and 12 from J; bases not matched to a gene: 30. The CDR3 is 21 amino acids. Study observations and caveats: The share of molecules held by clones above 20 RNA copies was over 97% in effector cells and under 1% in naive cells. The study reportedly detected spiked Jurkat TCR RNA from one cell among 990,000 or so naive cells.

The chain couples TRBV4-3 to TRBJ2-7, with 9 bases aligning to TRBD2. This receptor was identified in a human donor in good health. Some libraries in this study had Jurkat cell RNA spiked in. The sequencing input was naive CD8+ T cells from blood, with Jurkat cell RNA spiked in. Regarding subset: FACS-sorted CD8+CD4-CCR7+CD45RA+ naive T cells. DNA of the CDR3: TGCGCCAGCAGCCAAGACGACGTATTCGGGCCGCTCAAATCGGGCCTAGCGGGGCCGTACTTC. Its translation is CASSQDDVFGPLKSGLAGPYF.